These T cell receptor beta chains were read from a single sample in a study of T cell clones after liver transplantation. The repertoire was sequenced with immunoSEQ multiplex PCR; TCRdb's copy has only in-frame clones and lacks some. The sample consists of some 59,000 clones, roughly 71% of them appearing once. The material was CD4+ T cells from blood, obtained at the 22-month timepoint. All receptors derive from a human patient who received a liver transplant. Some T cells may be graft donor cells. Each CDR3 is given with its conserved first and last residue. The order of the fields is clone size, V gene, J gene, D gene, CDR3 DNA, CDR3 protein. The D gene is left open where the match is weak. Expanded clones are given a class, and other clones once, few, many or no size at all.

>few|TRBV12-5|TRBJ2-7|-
TGTGCTAGTGGACTCCGGTTCTCCTACGAGCAGTACTTC
CASGLRFSYEQYF
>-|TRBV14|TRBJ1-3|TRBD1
TGTGCCAGCAGCCAAAATACAGGGGGCGGAAACACCATATATTTT
CASSQNTGGGNTIYF
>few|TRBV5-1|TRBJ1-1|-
TGCGCCAGCAGCTTGGGAATGAACACTGAAGCTTTCTTT
CASSLGMNTEAFF
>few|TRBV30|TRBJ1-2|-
TGTGCCTGGGCTTCCGGGTCCCGGCATGGCTACACCTTC
CAWASGSRHGYTF
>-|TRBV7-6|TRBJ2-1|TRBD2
TGTGCCAGCAGCCGAGATACTAGCGGGCACAATGAGCAGTTCTTC
CASSRDTSGHNEQFF
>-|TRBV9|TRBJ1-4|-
TGTGCCAGCAGCGTAGCCACTAATGAAAAACTGTTTTTT
CASSVATNEKLFF
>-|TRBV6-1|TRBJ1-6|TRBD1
TGTGCCAGCAGTGTCACCGACAGGGGCAATTCACCCCTCCACTTT
CASSVTDRGNSPLHF
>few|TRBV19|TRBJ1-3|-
TGTGCCAGTATTACCCTCTCTGGAAACACCATATATTTT
CASITLSGNTIYF
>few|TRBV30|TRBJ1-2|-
TGTGCCTGGAGTGACCCAGGACAGCGACTAGGTCGCTACACCTTC
CAWSDPGQRLGRYTF
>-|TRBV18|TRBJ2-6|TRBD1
TGTGCCAGCTCACCCCCAGGGGGATCAGGGGCCAACGTCCTGACTTTC
CASSPPGGSGANVLTF
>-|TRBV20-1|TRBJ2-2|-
TGCAGTGCCGCGTTCCCCGGGGAGCTGTTTTTT
CSAAFPGELFF
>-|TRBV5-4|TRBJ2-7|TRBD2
TGTGCCAGCAGCTTGTTGCCTAGCGGAGTTACCTACGAGCAGTACTTC
CASSLLPSGVTYEQYF
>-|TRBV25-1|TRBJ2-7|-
TGTGCCAGCAGCTACGACATGGGCCGGAGCTCCTACGAGCAGTACTTC
CASSYDMGRSSYEQYF
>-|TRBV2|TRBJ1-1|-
TGTGCCAGTTCCCAGGGGAGAGGCACTGAAGCTTTCTTT
CASSQGRGTEAFF
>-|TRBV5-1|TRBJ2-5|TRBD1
TGCGCCAGCAGCTCCCGACAGGGAGACGAGACCCAGTACTTC
CASSSRQGDETQYF
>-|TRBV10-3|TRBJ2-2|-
TGTGCCATCAGTGGGGGGGACGCGAACACCGGGGAGCTGTTTTTT
CAISGGDANTGELFF
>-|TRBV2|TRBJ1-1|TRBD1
TGTGCCAGCAGGACAGGGGAGGGAAGGAACACTGAAGCTTTCTTT
CASRTGEGRNTEAFF
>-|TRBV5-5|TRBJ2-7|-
TGTGCCAGCAGCCCGCAGACAACCCCCTACGAGCAGTACTTC
CASSPQTTPYEQYF
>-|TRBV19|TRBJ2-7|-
TGTGCCAGTAGGGACAACTCCTACGAGCAGTACTTC
CASRDNSYEQYF
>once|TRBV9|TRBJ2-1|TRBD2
TGTGCCAGCAGCGCCACTAGCGGGGGGACCCAAAATGAGCAGTTCTTC
CASSATSGGTQNEQFF
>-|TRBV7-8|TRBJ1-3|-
TGTGCCAGCAGCCCCCGCGCAAGGAAGGAAAACACCATATATTTT
CASSPRARKENTIYF
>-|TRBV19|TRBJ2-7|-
TGTGCCAGTAACGGGGGTTACGAGCAGTACTTC
CASNGGYEQYF
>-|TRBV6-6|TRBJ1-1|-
TGTGCCAGCAACCTAGTGAACACTGAAGCTTTCTTT
CASNLVNTEAFF
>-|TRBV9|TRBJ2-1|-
TGTGCCAGCAGCGTAGTGGGGGGGCCCTACAATGAGCAGTTCTTC
CASSVVGGPYNEQFF
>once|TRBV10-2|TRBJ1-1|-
TGCGCCAGCAGTGAGTCGACAGAAACTGAAGCTTTCTTT
CASSESTETEAFF
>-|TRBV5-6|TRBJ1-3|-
TGTGCCAGCAGCTTCGACAGTGGGATGTGGAACACCATATATTTT
CASSFDSGMWNTIYF
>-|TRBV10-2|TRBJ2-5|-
TGCGCCAGCAGTGTGCAGGTTAGAGAGACCCAGTACTTC
CASSVQVRETQYF
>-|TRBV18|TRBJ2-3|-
TGTGCCAGCTCACTTCCGACTAGCACAGATACGCAGTATTTT
CASSLPTSTDTQYF
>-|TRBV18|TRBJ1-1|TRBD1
TGTGCCAGCTCACCGAGGGGACTAGGGACAGGGATAATGAACACTGAAGCTTTCTTT
CASSPRGLGTGIMNTEAFF
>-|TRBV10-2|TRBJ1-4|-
TGCGCCAGCAGTGAGTCGTTGGGCAGGGCTGAAGAAAAACTGTTTTTT
CASSESLGRAEEKLFF
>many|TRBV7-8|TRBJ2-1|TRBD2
TGTGCCAGCAGCGACAAGCGGGGGGGCTTCAATGAGCAGTTCTTC
CASSDKRGGFNEQFF
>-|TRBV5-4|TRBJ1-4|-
TGTGCCAGCAGCTTGGCAGGGAGGGATGAAAAACTGTTTTTT
CASSLAGRDEKLFF
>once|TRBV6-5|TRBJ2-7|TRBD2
TGTGCCAGCTCCCGGGGGGGGCTGACCTACGAGCAGTACTTC
CASSRGGLTYEQYF
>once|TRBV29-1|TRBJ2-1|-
TGCAGCGTCTCAATGGAAAACAGGGTGCTAAACAATGAGCAGTTCTTC
CSVSMENRVLNNEQFF
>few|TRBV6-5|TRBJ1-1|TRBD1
TGTGCCAGCATCACCAGGACAGGGCGGTCCGAAGCTTTCTTT
CASITRTGRSEAFF
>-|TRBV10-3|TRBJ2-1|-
TGTGCCATCAGTGTTGGGGGGAATGAGCAGTTCTTC
CAISVGGNEQFF
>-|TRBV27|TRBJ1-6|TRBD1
TGTGCCAGCACCCGGACAGGACGCTATAATTCACCCCTCCACTTT
CASTRTGRYNSPLHF
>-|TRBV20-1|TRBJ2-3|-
TGCAGTGCCCAGATAGATACGCAGTATTTT
CSAQIDTQYF
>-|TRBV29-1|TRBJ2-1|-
TGCAGCGTTGATTCGGCACTCAAGGGGAGTGAGCAGTTCTTC
CSVDSALKGSEQFF